This T cell receptor (beta chain) emerged from a study of spatial heterogeneity in lung cancer. Noted time point: sample taken at primary tumor resection. About 73 TRACERx patients with early, untreated non-small cell lung cancer donated samples. Without sorting, whole RNA was sequenced from tumor, nontumor lung or frozen PBMC. Every individual TCR cDNA molecule carried its own unique molecular identifier, which allowed correction of PCR and sequencing errors. A single record per CDR3 protein comes from TCRdb applying MiXCR to the 5' RACE reads. The sample lists about 13,000 distinct CDR3 sequences; roughly 5.6% were seen once. Study-wide results and caveats: Ubiquitous and regional expanded TCR counts correlated with ubiquitous and regional nonsynonymous mutations, respectively. The number of expanded tumor alpha and beta chains correlated with mutation number.

Concerning this clonotype: Its antigen is not identified.

The TCR sequence derives from a male donor with early-stage non-small cell lung cancer. Sequencing was performed on lung tumor tissue, taken at surgery.

The CDR3 sequence is CSIRASSYEQYF. The CDR3 coding sequence is TGCAGCATCCGGGCTAGCTCCTACGAGCAGTACTTC. The J gene is TRBJ2-7, the V gene TRBV29-1, with D unclear. The V and J ends lost 8 bases and 0 bases respectively, with 11 bases between them. CDR1 and CDR2 (germline): SQVTM, ANQGSEA. The CDR3 extends over 12 amino acids.